The clone carrying this T cell receptor (beta chain) was picked up one time. These data originate in a study of blood T cell repertoires in COVID-19. Sequencing used immunoSEQ multiplex PCR; TCRdb keeps in-frame clones, though not all of them. The sample records some 64,000 clones, around 80% being singletons. Sequenced input: peripheral blood. The TCR was taken from a man aged 55 to 70 with COVID-19, enrolled during active disease.

The CDR3 DNA reads as TGTGCCTGGACTAGCGGGTTCACAGATACGCAGTATTTT. Its protein is CAWTSGFTDTQYF. The V call is TRBV30, the J call TRBJ2-3, with TRBD2 matching over 8 bases. This CDR3 has 13 amino acids. From germline, CDR1 is GTSNPN and CDR2 SVGIG (reference sequence). Unmatched junction bases numbered 2, after V lost 4 bases and J lost 2 bases.